This T cell receptor beta chain was found in a study of T cells in Graves' hyperthyroidism and ophthalmopathy. Patients showing uncontrolled infection, other autoimmune disease, pregnancy or lactation were ineligible. The CDR3 length is 16 residues. Germline V lookup: CDR1 LGHNA, CDR2 YSLEER. The TCR beta CDR3 regions underwent amplification using RNA transcripts as the source. Primed by the HTBI set, a first-round RT-PCR was run on the TCR CDR3. TCRdb passed the multiplex PCR reads through MiXCR, listing each CDR3 protein once. The sample shows 560,000 or so distinct CDR3 sequences, 15% to 20% of them seen only once.

The source of this sequence is a man between 35 and 55 years old with Graves' ophthalmopathy. Sequencing was performed on blood. The chain carries TRBV4-3 and TRBJ2-1; perhaps TRBD2 as D (5 bases). The closer fit of TRBJ2-7 to the DNA end suggests the J call may be wrong. CDR3 loop: CASSQDRGSSYNEQYF. Here the CDR3 DNA reads TGCGCCAGCAGCCAAGATCGGGGAAGCTCCTACAATGAGCAGTACTTC.